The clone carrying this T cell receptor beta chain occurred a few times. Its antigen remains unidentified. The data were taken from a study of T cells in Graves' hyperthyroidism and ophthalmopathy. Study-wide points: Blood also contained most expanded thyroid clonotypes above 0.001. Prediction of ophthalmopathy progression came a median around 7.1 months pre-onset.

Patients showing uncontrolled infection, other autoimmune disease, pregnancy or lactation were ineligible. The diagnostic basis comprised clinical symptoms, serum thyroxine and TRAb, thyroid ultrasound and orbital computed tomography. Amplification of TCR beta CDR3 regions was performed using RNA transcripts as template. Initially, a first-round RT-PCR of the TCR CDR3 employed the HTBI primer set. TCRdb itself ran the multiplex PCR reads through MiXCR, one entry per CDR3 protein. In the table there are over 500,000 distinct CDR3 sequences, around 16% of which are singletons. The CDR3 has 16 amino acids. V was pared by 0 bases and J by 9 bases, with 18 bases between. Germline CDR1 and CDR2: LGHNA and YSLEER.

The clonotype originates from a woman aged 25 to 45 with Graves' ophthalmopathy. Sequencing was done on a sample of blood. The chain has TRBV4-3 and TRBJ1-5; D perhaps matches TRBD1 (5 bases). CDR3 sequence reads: CASSQEFGHSPGPQHF. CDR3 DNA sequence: TGCGCCAGCAGCCAAGAATTTGGACATAGCCCAGGGCCCCAGCATTTT.